The 21 T cell receptor beta chains given below trace back to one sample, sequenced in a study of Ad26.COV2.S vaccination and SARS-CoV-2 variants. The treatment: approximately 18 received Ad26.COV2.S at low or high dose, single or two shots; 5 received placebo; per-sample allocation not given. Sampling was performed 63 days after the first vaccine or placebo injection. The assay was immunoSEQ multiplex PCR, and TCRdb's table has in-frame clones only and misses some. Here the sample spans 440,000 or so clones, roughly 88% being singletons. Specimen: peripheral blood, collected in a trial of Ad26.COV2.S vaccine versus placebo. The source of these receptors is a person aged 18 to 65 who received the Ad26.COV2.S COVID-19 vaccine or a placebo.

The chain combines TRBV2 with TRBJ2-2, with TRBD2 as a possible D gene (6 bases). The germline gives CDR1 SNHLY, CDR2 FYNNEI. The V end lost 3 bases, the J end lost 4 bases, and 9 bases lay between the germline ends. The CDR3 is made up of 14 amino acids. The CDR3 bases are TGTGCCAGCAGTGAGACTAGAGGCACCGGGGAGCTGTTTTTT. Its translation: CASSETRGTGELFF.

The chain links TRBV7-2 to TRBJ1-6; D uncertain. With 1 base removed from V and 7 bases from J, the gap between germline ends came to 5 bases. In germline, CDR1 is SGHTA, CDR2 FQGNSA. The length of the CDR3 is 13 residues. CDR3 DNA: TGTGCCAGCAGCTTAGTGGAAAATTCACCCCTCCACTTT. As protein: CASSLVENSPLHF.

V and J are TRBV9 and TRBJ2-7, with 8 nucleotides matching TRBD2. The CDR3 is 13 residues long. Losses at the gene ends were 0 bases for V and 6 bases for J; bases not matched to a gene: 2. CDR1 is SGDLS, CDR2 YYNGEE, per germline. Here the CDR3 reads CASSVGGGSEQYF. As DNA, the CDR3 is TGTGCCAGCAGCGTAGGCGGGGGGTCCGAGCAGTACTTC. Using reference TRBV9 and TRBJ2-7 for the parts outside the CDR3, the full variable domain is DSGVTQTPKHLITATGQRVTLRCSPRSGDLSVYWYQQSLDQGLQFLIQYYNGEERAKGNILERFSAQQFPDLHSELNLSSLELGDSALYFCASSVGGGSEQYFGPGTRLTVT.

The chain has TRBV7-8 and TRBJ2-2; the match to TRBD2 covers 9 bases. The V gene end was trimmed by 0 bases and the J gene end by 0 bases; junction bases not matched to a gene: 2. CDR3 length: 17 residues. From germline, CDR1 is SGHVS and CDR2 FQNEAQ. In nucleotides, the CDR3 is TGTGCCAGCAGCTTAGCGGGCGGGAGGGCGAACACCGGGGAGCTGTTTTTT. Protein product: CASSLAGGRANTGELFF. The whole variable domain, remainder taken from reference TRBV7-8 and TRBJ2-2, is GAGVSQSPRYKVAKRGQDVALRCDPISGHVSLFWYQQALGQGPEFLTYFQNEAQLDKSGLPSDRFFAERPEGSVSTLKIQRTQQEDSAVYLCASSLAGGRANTGELFFGEGSRLTVL.

This clone is a singleton in its sample. J is TRBJ2-1 and V is TRBV2; 9 nucleotides align to TRBD1. The V and J ends lost 3 bases and 3 bases, in that order; junction bases with no gene match: 6. Germline V gives CDR1 SNHLY, CDR2 FYNNEI. This CDR3 spans 16 amino acids. The CDR3 DNA reads as TGTGCCAGCAGTGAGCTTAAGACAGGGGGCTACAATGAGCAGTTCTTC. This gives the protein CASSELKTGGYNEQFF.

The chain joins TRBV3-1 (or the pseudogene TRBV3-2) to TRBJ2-3; TRBD2 matches 8 bases. This CDR3 comprises 17 residues. V was clipped by 0 bases and J by 2 bases; unmatched bases: 7. Germline CDR1 is LGHDT and CDR2 is YNNKEL (reference sequence). CDR3 in DNA: TGTGCCAGCAGCCAAGATCCCAGCGGGAGCAACACAGATACGCAGTATTTT. It yields the protein CASSQDPSGSNTDTQYF.

This chain joins TRBV6-2 or TRBV6-3 and TRBJ2-7, with D perhaps TRBD1 or TRBD2 (6 bases each). V lost 5 bases, J lost 3 bases, and 17 bases lay in between. CDR3 length: 15 amino acids. Germline-derived CDR1 and CDR2 are MNHEY and SVGEGT. CDR3 region: CASSPPGASDYEQYF. DNA for the CDR3: TGTGCCAGCAGTCCGCCGGGGGCGAGCGACTACGAGCAGTACTTC.

This clone was found once. J is TRBJ2-1 and V is TRBV9; D possibly uses TRBD1 or TRBD2 (5 bases each). The CDR3 covers 18 residues. Trimming removed 0 bases from V and 0 bases from J, with 16 bases in between. Germline CDR1 and CDR2: SGDLS and YYNGEE. The CDR3 DNA reads as TGTGCCAGCAGCGTAGACCTCGGGGCCCCGAGCTCCTACAATGAGCAGTTCTTC. Its protein is CASSVDLGAPSSYNEQFF. The full variable domain, completed using reference TRBV9 and TRBJ2-1, is DSGVTQTPKHLITATGQRVTLRCSPRSGDLSVYWYQQSLDQGLQFLIQYYNGEERAKGNILERFSAQQFPDLHSELNLSSLELGDSALYFCASSVDLGAPSSYNEQFFGPGTRLTVL.

This rearrangement joins TRBV29-1 to TRBJ2-3; D uncertain. The germline gives CDR1 SQVTM, CDR2 ANQGSEA. CDR3 length: 8 amino acids. Deletions cut 6 bases from V and 9 bases from J, with 4 bases between. CDR3 amino acids: CSVMTQYF. CDR3 nucleotide sequence: TGCAGCGTGATGACGCAGTATTTT.

The rearrangement links TRBV29-1 to TRBJ2-3; TRBD2 aligns across 7 bases. CDR3 size: 13 residues. Germline V gene data show CDR1 as SQVTM and CDR2 as ANQGSEA. V lost 4 bases, J lost 2 bases, and 3 bases stayed unmatched. The CDR3 DNA follows: TGCAGCGTTGCCCTAGCGGCCACAGATACGCAGTATTTT. This gives the protein CSVALAATDTQYF.

The chain couples TRBV5-1 to TRBJ1-2; a possible D gene is TRBD1 (5 bases). Germline-derived CDR1 and CDR2 are SGHRS and YFSETQ. Trimming stripped 4 bases from V and 4 bases from J, with 11 bases between. The CDR3 consists of 13 residues. CDR3 sequence (DNA): TGCGCCAGCAGCCCCGACAGCACCTATGGCTACACCTTC. This codes for CASSPDSTYGYTF.

This chain links TRBV9 with TRBJ2-5, with 8 nucleotides matching TRBD2. The CDR3 runs 17 residues. Germline V gene sequence: CDR1 SGDLS, CDR2 YYNGEE. V lost 0 bases, J lost 3 bases, and 10 bases stayed unmatched. The DNA for the CDR3 is TGTGCCAGCAGCGTAGATCCCCCAGCGGGAGTAGAAGAGACCCAGTACTTC. Translated: CASSVDPPAGVEETQYF.

The chain links TRBV2 to TRBJ2-2; 8 bases map to TRBD1. Germline V gives CDR1 SNHLY, CDR2 FYNNEI. This CDR3 has 18 residues. V shed 3 bases and J 3 bases; nucleotides not matched to a gene: 12. The CDR3 DNA reads as TGTGCCAGCAGTGACCCCCTGGTACAGGGGGTACACACCGGGGAGCTGTTTTTT. This encodes CASSDPLVQGVHTGELFF.

In this sample, this clone turned up a few times. The V gene is TRBV6-2 or TRBV6-3, the J gene TRBJ1-3; D possibly corresponds to TRBD1 (5 bases). The CDR3 is made up of 16 amino acids. Germline assignment: CDR1 MNHEY and CDR2 SVGEGT. V dropped 1 base and J dropped 0 bases, with 10 bases sitting between them. CDR3 nucleotide sequence: TGTGCCAGCAGTTACTTCGGGACCATCTCTGGAAACACCATATATTTT. This encodes CASSYFGTISGNTIYF.

V usage is TRBV13 and J usage is TRBJ2-1, with no clear D. Trimming removed 5 bases from V and 9 bases from J, with 23 bases in between. Germline CDR1 and CDR2: PRHDT and FYEKMQ (reference sequence). The CDR3 totals 16 residues. CDR3 DNA sequence: TGTGCCAGCAGCCGTATTGCGACCCCGCAATTAACTGAGCAGTTCTTC. Translated: CASSRIATPQLTEQFF. Together with reference TRBV13 and TRBJ2-1, the CDR3 gives the full variable domain: AAGVIQSPRHLIKEKRETATLKCYPIPRHDTVYWYQQGPGQDPQFLISFYEKMQSDKGSIPDRFSAQQFSDYHSELNMSSLELGDSALYFCASSRIATPQLTEQFFGPGTRLTVL.

This clone was detected only a few times. The rearrangement joins TRBV11-2 to TRBJ1-2; 8 nucleotides line up with TRBD1. The germline gives CDR1 SGHAT, CDR2 FQNNGV. This CDR3 is 16 amino acids long. With 5 bases clipped from V and 8 bases from J, the junction kept 16 bases outside the gene matches. CDR3 loop: CASSRLRTDRDRGYTF. CDR3 coding DNA: TGTGCCAGCAGCCGACTACGGACGGACAGGGATCGCGGCTACACCTTC.

With respect to this clone: The same CDR3 also results from other DNA sequences found in this sample. The CDR3 sequence is CASSLGGGSNQPQHF. CDR3 bases: TGTGCCAGCAGCTTAGGAGGGGGTAGCAATCAGCCCCAGCATTTT. V usage is TRBV7-9 and J usage is TRBJ1-5; maybe TRBD1 (6 bases). This CDR3 is 15 amino acids long. V lost 1 base and J 0 bases, leaving 7 bases between the germline ends. Germline V gene sequence: CDR1 SEHNR, CDR2 FQNEAQ (reference sequence).

The gene calls are TRBV28 and TRBJ2-4, with 9 bases aligning to TRBD1. This CDR3 is built from 15 residues. V dropped 2 bases and J dropped 15; count of bases not matched to a gene: 14. Germline V lookup: CDR1 MDHEN, CDR2 SYDVKM. Here the CDR3 DNA reads TGTGCCAGCAGTTTAAGGACAGGGGACCCCGAAAACCGGTACTTC. Its translation: CASSLRTGDPENRYF.

The CDR3 DNA sequence: TGCGCCACCAGCCAAAGCCATCTCTGCCGGGACACCCTAAGGAATGAGCAGTTCTTC. Translating gives CATSQSHLCRDTLRNEQFF. This sequence joins TRBV23-1 and TRBJ2-1, with a possible D match to TRBD1 (6 bases). TRBV23-1 is reported as an ORF; its role is uncertain. This CDR3 comprises 19 residues. V gave up 10 bases and J gave up 7 bases, with 35 bases separating them.

The CDR3 region has the DNA TGTGCCATCAGTGAACAAGGGCGCGACGGGGAGCTGTTTTTT. Encoded protein: CAISEQGRDGELFF. The chain has TRBV10-3 and TRBJ2-2; D remains ambiguous. V was pared by 3 bases and J by 7 bases, with 12 bases between. Germline-derived CDR1 and CDR2 are ENHRY and SYGVKD. The CDR3 is 14 amino acids.

The chain links TRBV3-1 (or the pseudogene TRBV3-2) to TRBJ2-2; TRBD1 agrees at 9 bases. V lost 4 bases to trimming and J lost 5 bases; unmatched junction nucleotides: 5. The germline gives CDR1 LGHDT, CDR2 YNNKEL (reference sequence). This CDR3 region has 15 residues. CDR3 sequence: CASSRGQGITGELFF. Here the CDR3 DNA reads TGTGCCAGCAGCCGTGGACAGGGGATAACCGGGGAGCTGTTTTTT.